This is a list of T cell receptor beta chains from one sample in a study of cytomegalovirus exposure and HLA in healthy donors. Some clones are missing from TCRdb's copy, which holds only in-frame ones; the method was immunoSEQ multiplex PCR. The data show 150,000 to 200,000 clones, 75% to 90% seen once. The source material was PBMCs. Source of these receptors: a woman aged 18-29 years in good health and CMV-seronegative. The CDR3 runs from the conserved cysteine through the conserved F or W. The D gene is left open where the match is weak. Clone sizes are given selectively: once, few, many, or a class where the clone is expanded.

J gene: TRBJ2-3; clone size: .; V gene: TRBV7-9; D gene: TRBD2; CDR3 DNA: TGTGCCAGCAGCCGCGGGGGGGATGCAGATACGCAGTATTTT; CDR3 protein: CASSRGGDADTQYF
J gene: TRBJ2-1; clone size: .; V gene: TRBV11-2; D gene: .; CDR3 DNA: TGTGCCAGCAGCCCTCGGGGTGGGGAATACAATGAGCAGTTCTTC; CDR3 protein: CASSPRGGEYNEQFF
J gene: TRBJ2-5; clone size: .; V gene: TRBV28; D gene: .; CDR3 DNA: TGTGCCAGCAGCCCAGACTACACGACTAGACCTATCCGGACCCAGTACTTC; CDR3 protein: CASSPDYTTRPIRTQYF
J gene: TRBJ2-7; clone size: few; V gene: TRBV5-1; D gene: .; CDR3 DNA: TGCGCCAGCAGCTCGTACGAGCAGTACTTC; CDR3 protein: CASSSYEQYF
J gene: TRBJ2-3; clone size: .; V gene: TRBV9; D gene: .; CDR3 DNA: TGTGCCAGCAGCGTAGCGGGACTGACAGATACGCAGTATTTT; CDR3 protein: CASSVAGLTDTQYF
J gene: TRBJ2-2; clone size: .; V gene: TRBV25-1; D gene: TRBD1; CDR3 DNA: TGTGCCACCCAGAGAGGGGGCGAAGCCGGGGAGCTGTTTTTT; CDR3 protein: CATQRGGEAGELFF
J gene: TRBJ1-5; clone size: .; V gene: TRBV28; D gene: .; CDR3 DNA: TGTGCCAGCAGTAACAGAGCTAGCAATCAGCCCCAGCATTTT; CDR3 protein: CASSNRASNQPQHF
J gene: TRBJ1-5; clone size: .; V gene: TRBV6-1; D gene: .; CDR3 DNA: TGTGCCAGCAGTTCAACAGGGCGGGCTCAGCCCCAGCATTTT; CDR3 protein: CASSSTGRAQPQHF
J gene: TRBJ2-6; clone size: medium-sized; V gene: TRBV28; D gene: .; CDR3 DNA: TGTGCCAGCAGTCCGACAGCCGATGGGGCCAACGTCCTGACTTTC; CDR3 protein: CASSPTADGANVLTF
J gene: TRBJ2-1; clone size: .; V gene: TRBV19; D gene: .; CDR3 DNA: TGTGCCAGTAGTATAGGGACAGCAAGCTCCTACAATGAGCAGTTCTTC; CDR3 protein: CASSIGTASSYNEQFF
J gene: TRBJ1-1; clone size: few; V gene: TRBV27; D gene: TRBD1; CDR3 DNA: TGTGCCAGCAGGCATACAGGGGGCGACGCTGAAGCTTTCTTT; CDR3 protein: CASRHTGGDAEAFF
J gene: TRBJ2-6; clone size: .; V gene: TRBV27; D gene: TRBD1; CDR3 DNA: TGTGCCAGCAGCCCCGGCAGGGGGTTCTCTGGGGCCAACGTCCTGACTTTC; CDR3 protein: CASSPGRGFSGANVLTF
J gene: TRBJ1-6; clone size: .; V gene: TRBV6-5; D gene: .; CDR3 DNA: TGTGCCAGCAGTTACACTCCAGACTACTATAATTCACCCCTCCACTTT; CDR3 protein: CASSYTPDYYNSPLHF
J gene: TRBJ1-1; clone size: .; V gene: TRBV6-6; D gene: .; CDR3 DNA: TGTGCCAGCAGTTACTCGGGGCAGGCGAACACTGAAGCTTTCTTT; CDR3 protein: CASSYSGQANTEAFF
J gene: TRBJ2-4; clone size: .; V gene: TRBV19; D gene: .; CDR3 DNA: TGTGCCAGTAGTATAGACAGGGAAGTTCAGTACTTC; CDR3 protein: CASSIDREVQYF
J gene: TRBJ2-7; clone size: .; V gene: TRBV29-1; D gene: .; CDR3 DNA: TGCAGCGTTGTGGGGAGCTCCTACGAGCAGTACTTC; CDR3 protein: CSVVGSSYEQYF
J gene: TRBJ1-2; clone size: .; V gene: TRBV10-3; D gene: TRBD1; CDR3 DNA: TGTGCCATCAGTGAATTACAGGGGCGCGGCTACACCTTC; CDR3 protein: CAISELQGRGYTF
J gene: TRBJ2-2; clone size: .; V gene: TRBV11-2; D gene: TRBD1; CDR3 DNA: TGTGCCAGCAGGAGGGACTTACAGGGGGCCGGGGAGCTGTTTTTT; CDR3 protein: CASRRDLQGAGELFF
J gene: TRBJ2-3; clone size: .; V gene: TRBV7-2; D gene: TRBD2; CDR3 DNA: TGTGCCAGCAGACAACGTAACGGGGGGACAGATACGCAGTATTTT; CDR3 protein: CASRQRNGGTDTQYF